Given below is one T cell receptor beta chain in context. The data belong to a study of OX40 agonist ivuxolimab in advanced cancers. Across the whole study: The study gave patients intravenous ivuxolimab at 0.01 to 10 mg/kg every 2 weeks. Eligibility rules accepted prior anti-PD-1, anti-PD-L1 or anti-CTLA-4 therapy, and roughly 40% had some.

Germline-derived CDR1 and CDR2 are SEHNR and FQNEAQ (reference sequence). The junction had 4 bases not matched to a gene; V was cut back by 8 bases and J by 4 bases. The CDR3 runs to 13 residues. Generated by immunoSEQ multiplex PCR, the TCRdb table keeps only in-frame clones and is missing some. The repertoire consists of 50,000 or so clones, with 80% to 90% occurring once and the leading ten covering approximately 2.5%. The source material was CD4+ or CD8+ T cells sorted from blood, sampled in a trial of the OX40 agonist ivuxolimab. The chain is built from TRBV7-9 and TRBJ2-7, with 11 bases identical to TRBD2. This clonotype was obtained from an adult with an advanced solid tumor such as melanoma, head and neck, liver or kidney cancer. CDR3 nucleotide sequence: TGTGCCAGCGGGAGACTAGCGGGGTACGAGCAGTACTTC. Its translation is CASGRLAGYEQYF.